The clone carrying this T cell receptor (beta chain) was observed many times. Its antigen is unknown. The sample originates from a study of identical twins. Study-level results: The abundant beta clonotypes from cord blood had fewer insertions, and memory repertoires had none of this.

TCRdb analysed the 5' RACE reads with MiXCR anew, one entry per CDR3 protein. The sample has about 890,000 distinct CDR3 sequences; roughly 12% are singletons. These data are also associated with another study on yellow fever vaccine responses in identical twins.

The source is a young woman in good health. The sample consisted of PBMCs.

CDR3 nucleotide sequence: TGTGCCAGCAGCCCCTGGACAGGAACCGGGGAGCTGTTTTTT. It codes for CASSPWTGTGELFF. The V call is TRBV11-3, the J call TRBJ2-2; 7 bases line up with TRBD1. Germline V CDR1 and CDR2: SGHNT, YENEEA. V shed 5 bases and J 5 bases; nucleotides not matched to a gene: 5. CDR3 length equals 14 residues.